The clone carrying this TCR beta chain turned up a few times. Antigen: not known. This entry belongs to a study of HIV-infected patients and healthy controls. General observations from the study: Healthy controls carried many MAIT alpha-chain CDR3s, while HIV+ repertoires had few.

The repertoire came from unfractionated whole blood and reflected all unsorted peripheral T cells. Alpha and beta constant-region primers primed reverse transcription of 400 to 650 ng RNA. Alpha and beta chain libraries were made separately by chain-specific third strand synthesis with multiplexing indices. The cDNA received a 5' RACE adapter containing a random hexamer plus an SP2 sequencing primer site. The library had 12-nucleotide molecular identifiers formed by two random hexamers joined together. In TCRdb, the 5' RACE reads were re-called with MiXCR into one record per CDR3 protein. Found here are almost 25,000 distinct CDR3 sequences, under 9.5% of them singletons; the top ten hold approximately 3.9%. Source material: blood. The clonotype comes from an adult in good health.

As DNA, the CDR3 is TGTGCCAGCTGTCCCCGGGACGCTAATGAAAAACTGTTTTTT. Translating gives CASCPRDANEKLFF. The chain has TRBV18 and TRBJ1-4; a weak D match, TRBD1 (5 bases). The CDR3 consists of 14 residues. The germline gives CDR1 KGHSH, CDR2 LQKENI. The germline V and J ends were trimmed by 7 bases and 3 bases, with 12 bases remaining between them.